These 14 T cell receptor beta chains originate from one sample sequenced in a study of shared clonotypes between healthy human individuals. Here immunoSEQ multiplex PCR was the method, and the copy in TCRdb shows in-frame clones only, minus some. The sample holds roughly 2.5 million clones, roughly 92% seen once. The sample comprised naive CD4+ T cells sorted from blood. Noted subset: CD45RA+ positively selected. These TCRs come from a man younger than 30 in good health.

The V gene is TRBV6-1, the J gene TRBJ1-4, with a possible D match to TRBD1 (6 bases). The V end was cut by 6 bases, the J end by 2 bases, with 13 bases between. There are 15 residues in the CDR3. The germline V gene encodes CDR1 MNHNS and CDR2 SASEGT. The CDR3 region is CASRRGQGTNEKLFF. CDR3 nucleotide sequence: TGTGCCAGCAGGCGGGGCCAGGGGACTAATGAAAAACTGTTTTTT.

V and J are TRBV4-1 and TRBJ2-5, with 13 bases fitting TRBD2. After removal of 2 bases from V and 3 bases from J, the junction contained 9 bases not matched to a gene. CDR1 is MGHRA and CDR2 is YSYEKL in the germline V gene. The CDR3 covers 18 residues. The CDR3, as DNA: TGCGCCAGCAGCCAAAGTTTCGGGACTAGCGGGGAAAAAGAGACCCAGTACTTC. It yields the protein CASSQSFGTSGEKETQYF.

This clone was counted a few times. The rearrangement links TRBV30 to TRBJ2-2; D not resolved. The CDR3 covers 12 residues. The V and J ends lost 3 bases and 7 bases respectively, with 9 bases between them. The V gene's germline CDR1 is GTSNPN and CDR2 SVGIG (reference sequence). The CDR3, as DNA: TGTGCCTGGAGAGGCAGGCACGGGGAGCTGTTTTTT. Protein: CAWRGRHGELFF.

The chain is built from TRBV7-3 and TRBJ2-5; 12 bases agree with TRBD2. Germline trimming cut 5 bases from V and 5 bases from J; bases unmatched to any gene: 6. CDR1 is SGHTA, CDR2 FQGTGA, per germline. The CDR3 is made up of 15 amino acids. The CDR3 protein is CASSLRLAGAETQYF. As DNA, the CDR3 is TGTGCCAGCAGCCTCCGACTAGCGGGGGCGGAGACCCAGTACTTC.

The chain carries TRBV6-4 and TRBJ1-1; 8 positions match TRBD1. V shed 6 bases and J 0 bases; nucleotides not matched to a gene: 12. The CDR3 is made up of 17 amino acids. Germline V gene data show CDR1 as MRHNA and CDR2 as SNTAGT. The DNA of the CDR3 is TGTGCCAGCAGGGGAAGGGACAGGCGAACCATGAACACTGAAGCTTTCTTT. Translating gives CASRGRDRRTMNTEAFF.

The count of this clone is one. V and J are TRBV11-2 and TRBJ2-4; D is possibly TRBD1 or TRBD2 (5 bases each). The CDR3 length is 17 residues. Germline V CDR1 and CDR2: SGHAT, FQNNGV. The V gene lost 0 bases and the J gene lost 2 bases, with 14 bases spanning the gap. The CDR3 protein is CASSLDQGDASKNIQYF. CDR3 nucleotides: TGTGCCAGCAGCTTAGATCAGGGAGATGCGTCCAAAAACATTCAGTACTTC.

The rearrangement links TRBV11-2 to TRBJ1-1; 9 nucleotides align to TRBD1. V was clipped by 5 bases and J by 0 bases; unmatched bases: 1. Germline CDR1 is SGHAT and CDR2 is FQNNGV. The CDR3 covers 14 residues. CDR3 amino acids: CASSRTGVNTEAFF. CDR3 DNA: TGTGCCAGCAGCAGGACAGGGGTGAACACTGAAGCTTTCTTT.

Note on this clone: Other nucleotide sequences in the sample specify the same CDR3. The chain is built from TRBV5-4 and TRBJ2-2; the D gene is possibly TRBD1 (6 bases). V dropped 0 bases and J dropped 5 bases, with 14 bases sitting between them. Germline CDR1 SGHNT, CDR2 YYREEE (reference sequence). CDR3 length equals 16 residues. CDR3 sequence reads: CASSLGGRGRTGELFF. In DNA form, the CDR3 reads TGTGCCAGCAGCTTGGGGGGCAGGGGAAGGACCGGGGAGCTGTTTTTT.

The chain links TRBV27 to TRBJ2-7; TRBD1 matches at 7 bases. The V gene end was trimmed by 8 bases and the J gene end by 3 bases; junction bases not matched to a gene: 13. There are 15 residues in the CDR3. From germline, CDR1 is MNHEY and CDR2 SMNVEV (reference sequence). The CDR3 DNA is TGTGCCAGCCGACAAGACAGGGCCAGGCACTACGAGCAGTACTTC. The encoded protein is CASRQDRARHYEQYF.

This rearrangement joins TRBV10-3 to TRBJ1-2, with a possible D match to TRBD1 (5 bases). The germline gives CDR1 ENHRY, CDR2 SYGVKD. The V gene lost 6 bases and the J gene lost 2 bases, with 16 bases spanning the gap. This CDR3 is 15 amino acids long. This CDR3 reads CAISLKFTGNYGYTF. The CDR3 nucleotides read TGTGCCATCAGCCTAAAATTTACAGGAAACTATGGCTACACCTTC.

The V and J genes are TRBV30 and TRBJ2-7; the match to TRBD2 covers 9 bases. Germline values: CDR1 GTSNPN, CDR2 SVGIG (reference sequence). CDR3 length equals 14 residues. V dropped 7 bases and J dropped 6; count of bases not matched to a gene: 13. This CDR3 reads CASNGGSGRGEQYF. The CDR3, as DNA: TGTGCCTCGAACGGGGGTAGCGGGAGAGGCGAGCAGTACTTC.

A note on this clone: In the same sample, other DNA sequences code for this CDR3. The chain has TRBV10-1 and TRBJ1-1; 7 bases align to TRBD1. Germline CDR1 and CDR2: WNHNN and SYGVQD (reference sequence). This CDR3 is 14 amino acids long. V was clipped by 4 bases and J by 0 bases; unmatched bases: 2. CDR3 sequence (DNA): TGCGCCAGCAGTGTTGGGACAGTGAACACTGAAGCTTTCTTT. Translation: CASSVGTVNTEAFF.

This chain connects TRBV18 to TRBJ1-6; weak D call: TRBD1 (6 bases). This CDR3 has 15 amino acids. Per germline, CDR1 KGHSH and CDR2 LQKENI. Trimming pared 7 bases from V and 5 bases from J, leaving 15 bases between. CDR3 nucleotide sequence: TGTGCCAGCTGGCACGGGACACCTAATAATTCACCCCTCCACTTT. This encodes CASWHGTPNNSPLHF.

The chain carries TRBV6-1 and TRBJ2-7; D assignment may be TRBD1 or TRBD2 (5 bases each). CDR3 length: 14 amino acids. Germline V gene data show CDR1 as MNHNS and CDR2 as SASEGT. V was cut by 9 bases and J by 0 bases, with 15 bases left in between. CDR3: CASVNEGLSYEQYF. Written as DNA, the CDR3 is TGTGCCAGTGTGAATGAGGGGCTCTCCTACGAGCAGTACTTC.